These 29 T cell receptor beta chains share one sample of origin, sequenced in a study of blood T cells in healthy people across ages. Using a J-beta primer mix together with a sample-barcoded 5' primer, a second PCR was run for roughly 7 to 11 cycles. One entry per CDR3 protein, called by TCRdb with MiXCR from the 5' RACE reads. The sample consists of 550,000 to 800,000 distinct CDR3 sequences, roughly 21% of them appearing once. The sequencing input was blood. These receptors came from a man aged 70-80 years in good health.

V and J are TRBV7-6 and TRBJ2-1; 11 positions agree with TRBD2. The CDR3 has 16 residues. Germline CDR1 SGHVS, CDR2 FNYEAQ. The V and J ends lost 3 bases and 1 base, in that order; junction bases with no gene match: 2. CDR3 in amino acids: CASSFSGRGSYNEQFF. In DNA form, the CDR3 reads TGTGCCAGCAGCTTTAGCGGGAGGGGGTCCTACAATGAGCAGTTCTTC.

This clonotype was seen only a few times. The CDR3 ends on some other residue instead of the conserved phenylalanine or tryptophan, so this is likely a read error. This rearrangement joins TRBV10-2 to TRBJ1-2, with D perhaps TRBD1 (6 bases). Germline loops: CDR1 WSHSY, CDR2 SAAADI. This CDR3 has 14 residues. Trimming pared 6 bases from V and 4 bases from J, leaving 15 bases between. The DNA for the CDR3 is TGCGCCAGCAGAGGGGGTGACCCTCTCTATGGCTACACCCTC. It encodes CASRGGDPLYGYTL.

The chain links TRBV24-1 to TRBJ2-3, with D unresolved. This CDR3 region has 17 residues. Trimming removed 2 bases at V and 0 bases at J, with 14 bases between. The germline CDR1 and CDR2 sequences are KGHDR and SFDVKD. The CDR3 sequence is CATSDSDATLSTDTQYF. CDR3 bases: TGTGCCACCAGTGATTCGGACGCGACTCTTAGCACAGATACGCAGTATTTT.

This clonotype was counted at least ten times. The rearrangement links TRBV11-2 to TRBJ2-5; D unclear. The end of the DNA fits TRBJ2-1 better, so the J call may be wrong. The CDR3 covers 12 residues. The germline V gene encodes CDR1 SGHAT and CDR2 FQNNGV. The CDR3 region is CASSRRVVEQFF. The CDR3 bases are TGTGCCAGCAGCCGTCGTGTTGTGGAGCAGTTCTTC.

A few counts support this clonotype. The chain employs TRBV5-5 and TRBJ2-3; D perhaps matches TRBD1 (5 bases). CDR1 and CDR2 (germline): SGHKS, YYEKEE (reference sequence). The length of the CDR3 is 17 residues. V was clipped by 2 bases and J by 2 bases, with 18 bases between them. This CDR3 is CASSFTAVQGHTDTQYF. Here the CDR3 DNA reads TGTGCCAGCAGCTTCACCGCCGTTCAGGGTCACACAGATACGCAGTATTTT.

The genes are TRBV5-1 and TRBJ1-4; D may be TRBD1 (6 bases). Germline CDR1 and CDR2: SGHRS and YFSETQ. Trimming shortened V by 1 base and J by 4 bases, and 11 bases separated the two germline ends. The length of the CDR3 is 15 residues. CDR3 nucleotide sequence: TGCGCCAGCAGCTTGACAGGGTTGAGTAATGAAAAACTGTTTTTT. It codes for CASSLTGLSNEKLFF.

The J gene is TRBJ1-2, the V gene TRBV9; D is perhaps TRBD1 (6 bases). The CDR3 contains 17 residues. Germline V gene lookup returns CDR1 SGDLS and CDR2 YYNGEE. V lost 0 bases, J lost 7 bases, and 22 bases lay in between. CDR3 residues: CASSVESTSKGGLGYTF. The CDR3 region has the DNA TGTGCCAGCAGCGTAGAAAGCACCTCCAAGGGGGGGCTTGGCTACACCTTC.

A word on this clonotype: The junction and the germline gene differ at one end; a read error may be behind it. The CDR3: CASGLLAGTGNIQYF. CDR3 DNA: TGCGCCAGCGGCTTGTTAGCGGGAACGGGAAACATTCAGTACTTC. The chain uses TRBV5-1 and TRBJ2-4; 8 bases line up with TRBD2. Germline V gives CDR1 SGHRS, CDR2 YFSETQ. CDR3 size: 15 residues. The full variable domain, its missing parts supplied by reference TRBV5-1 and TRBJ2-4, is KAGVTQTPRYLIKTRGQQVTLSCSPISGHRSVSWYQQTPGQGLQFLFEYFSETQRNKGNFPGRFSGRQFSNSRSEMNVSTLELGDSALYLCASGLLAGTGNIQYFGAGTRLSVL.

In this sample, this clonotype turned up a few times. This chain connects TRBV28 to TRBJ2-7; maybe TRBD1 (6 bases). V lost 2 bases and J 2 bases, leaving 13 bases between the germline ends. Germline V CDR1 and CDR2: MDHEN, SYDVKM. The CDR3 loop spans 15 amino acids. The CDR3 DNA reads TGTGCCAGCAGTTTACAGGGGACACTTCCCTACGAGCAGTACTTC. Protein sequence: CASSLQGTLPYEQYF.

The chain joins TRBV18 to TRBJ2-3, with 7 bases lining up with TRBD1. CDR1 KGHSH and CDR2 LQKENI come from the germline V gene. V was pared by 6 bases and J by 0 bases, with 6 bases of the junction left unmatched. This CDR3 has 15 residues. CDR3 residues: CASSRQGSSTDTQYF. The CDR3, as DNA: TGTGCCAGCTCTCGACAGGGATCGAGCACAGATACGCAGTATTTT.

This clonotype was seen a few times. The chain recombines TRBV20-1 with TRBJ1-3, with unresolved D. V dropped 3 bases and J dropped 0 bases, with 9 bases sitting between them. CDR1 is DFQATT, CDR2 SNEGSKA, per germline (reference sequence). The CDR3 contains 14 residues. The CDR3 region has the DNA TGCAGTGCTAGGGACTCCTTCTCTGGAAACACCATATATTTT. Translating it yields CSARDSFSGNTIYF.

The chain carries TRBV19 and TRBJ1-5; 8 bases match TRBD1. The J segment lost 0 bases and the V segment lost 6 bases, leaving 4 bases of the junction unmatched. Germline V CDR1 and CDR2: LNHDA, SQIVND (reference sequence). This CDR3 is 15 amino acids long. CDR3 residues: CASRRTGSSNQPQHF. In DNA, the CDR3 is TGTGCCAGTAGAAGGACAGGGAGTAGCAATCAGCCCCAGCATTTT.

The V call is TRBV20-1, the J call TRBJ2-7, with a weak D call TRBD2 (6 bases). V was cut by 2 bases and J by 3 bases, with 17 bases left in between. CDR1 is DFQATT, CDR2 SNEGSKA, per germline (reference sequence). The CDR3 is made up of 15 amino acids. CDR3 in amino acids: CSARKWREFGYEQYF. The CDR3 bases are TGCAGTGCTAGAAAATGGAGGGAGTTTGGCTACGAGCAGTACTTC.

The rearrangement joins TRBV21-1 to TRBJ2-3; the D call of TRBD2 is as the table states it, not checked on the DNA. TRBV21-1 has pseudogene status. The CDR3 has 15 residues. CDR3 loop: CASSKEAERTDTQYF. The CDR3 nucleotides are TGTGCCAGCAGCAAAGAAGCGGAGAGGACAGATACGCAGTATTTT.

This clonotype has more than one count but fewer than ten. V and J are TRBV28 and TRBJ2-5, with TRBD2 matching 7 bases. The end of the DNA is better explained by TRBJ2-7, so the J call may be wrong. This CDR3 is built from 14 residues. CDR1 MDHEN and CDR2 SYDVKM come from the germline V gene. The CDR3 coding sequence is TGTGCCAGCAATAGCCCCGGGGGGAATTACGAGCAGTACTTC. Amino acid sequence: CASNSPGGNYEQYF.

A note on this clonotype: Germline is not matched at one junction end, which may reflect a read error. The chain has TRBV6-1 and TRBJ2-7; D gene ambiguous. The CDR3 has 12 amino acids. CDR1 MNHNS and CDR2 SASEGT come from the germline V gene. The CDR3 is CASSGKRFSPNF. In DNA form, the CDR3 reads TGTGCCAGCAGTGGTAAGAGGTTCAGCCCAAACTTC.

This clonotype was found a few times. The genes are TRBV6-2 or TRBV6-3 and TRBJ2-7; D gene ambiguous. Germline V lookup: CDR1 MNHEY, CDR2 SVGEGT. CDR3 length: 11 residues. V was trimmed by 6 bases and J by 6 bases, leaving 9 bases between them. The CDR3 protein is CASSLPSEQYF. The CDR3 coding sequence is TGTGCCAGCAGCCTCCCCTCCGAGCAGTACTTC.

In its sample, this clonotype was seen a few times. The chain carries TRBV5-6 and TRBJ2-3; the D gene is possibly TRBD2 (5 bases). The V end lost 4 bases, the J end lost 3 bases, and 12 bases lay between the germline ends. This CDR3 contains 14 residues. Germline values: CDR1 SGHDT, CDR2 YYEEEE. In nucleotides, the CDR3 is TGTGCCAGCAGCCCGGCAGGAGGAACAGATACGCAGTATTTT. The encoded protein is CASSPAGGTDTQYF.

The chain recombines TRBV10-3 with TRBJ2-5; D is ambiguous. The J call is doubtful: the DNA matches TRBJ2-1 better. Germline CDR1 ENHRY, CDR2 SYGVKD. There are 13 residues in the CDR3. The CDR3, as DNA: TGTGCCATCCAATCCGGGCCGAGTGGTGAGCAGTTCTTC. It encodes CAIQSGPSGEQFF.

This clonotype was detected a few times. The J gene is TRBJ2-1, the V gene TRBV29-1, with D tentatively TRBD2 (6 bases). The CDR3 has 11 residues. CDR1 SQVTM and CDR2 ANQGSEA come from the germline V gene. Trimming took off 5 bases at V and 10 bases at J, with 12 bases between the two ends. CDR3: CSVLRGNEQFF. The CDR3 nucleotides are TGCAGCGTTTTGCGGGGAAACGAGCAGTTCTTC.

The chain combines TRBV5-4 with TRBJ2-1, with 7 bases lining up with TRBD2. Trimming removed 2 bases from V and 4 bases from J; junction bases left unmatched: 9. This CDR3 has 16 residues. Germline loops: CDR1 SGHNT, CDR2 YYREEE (reference sequence). The CDR3 protein is CASSLGSSGNYNEQFF. The CDR3 nucleotides read TGTGCCAGCAGCTTAGGGTCTAGCGGAAATTACAATGAGCAGTTCTTC.

CDR3 loop: CASYEGGAVTDTQYF. As DNA, the CDR3 is TGCGCCAGCTACGAAGGGGGAGCCGTCACAGATACGCAGTATTTT. The V and J genes are TRBV5-1 and TRBJ2-3; TRBD1 is a possible D gene (6 bases). Trimming stripped 7 bases from V and 2 bases from J, with 17 bases between. Germline V gene data show CDR1 as SGHRS and CDR2 as YFSETQ. This CDR3 has 15 residues.

A few counts support this clonotype. The chain links TRBV2 to TRBJ2-1, with 7 bases lining up with TRBD1. The V segment lost 8 bases and the J segment 4 bases; nucleotides outside the gene matches: 11. Germline CDR1 is SNHLY and CDR2 is FYNNEI. The length of the CDR3 is 15 residues. This CDR3 reads CASAVEDRDYNEQFF. In DNA, the CDR3 is TGTGCCAGCGCCGTTGAAGACAGGGATTACAATGAGCAGTTCTTC.

V and J are TRBV28 and TRBJ1-4, with TRBD1 as a possible D gene (6 bases). Trimming stripped 5 bases from V and 7 bases from J, with 17 bases between. The CDR3 has 15 residues. The germline gives CDR1 MDHEN, CDR2 SYDVKM. The CDR3 coding sequence is TGTGCCAGCAGTGAAGGGGCTTCACAGGGTGAAAAACTGTTTTTT. Its protein product is CASSEGASQGEKLFF. The full variable domain, with the rest looked up from reference TRBV28 and TRBJ1-4, is DVKVTQSSRYLVKRTGEKVFLECVQDMDHENMFWYRQDPGLGLRLIYFSYDVKMKEKGDIPEGYSVSREKKERFSLILESASTNQTSMYLCASSEGASQGEKLFFGSGTQLSVL.

This rearrangement joins TRBV11-1 to TRBJ1-1, with D possibly being TRBD1 (6 bases). This CDR3 has 14 amino acids. CDR1 and CDR2 (germline): SGHAT, FQDESV (reference sequence). The V end lost 1 base, the J end lost 8 bases, and 14 bases lay between the germline ends. The CDR3 is CASSLGGALSEAFF. As DNA, the CDR3 is TGTGCCAGCAGCTTAGGGGGGGCTCTATCCGAAGCTTTCTTT. Using reference TRBV11-1 and TRBJ1-1 for the parts outside the CDR3, the full variable domain is EAEVAQSPRYKITEKSQAVAFWCDPISGHATLYWYRQILGQGPELLVQFQDESVVDDSQLPKDRFSAERLKGVDSTLKIQPAELGDSAMYLCASSLGGALSEAFFGQGTRLTVV.

This clonotype was seen a few times. This may be a read error, as it is one base from a much larger clone. The V gene is TRBV7-9, the J gene TRBJ1-2, with TRBD1 matching over 9 bases. This CDR3 spans 14 amino acids. CDR1 is SEHNR, CDR2 FQNEAQ, per germline (reference sequence). CDR3 coding DNA: TGTGCCAGCAGCTCTGGACAGGGGAGGCATGGCTACGCCTTC. Translating it yields CASSSGQGRHGYAF.

This clonotype was observed a single time. The CDR3 DNA follows: TGTGCCAGCACTGACGGGACTGAGCTCTACGAGCAGTACTTC. Its protein product is CASTDGTELYEQYF. The chain links TRBV2 to TRBJ2-7, with D possibly matching TRBD2 (6 bases). V shed 7 bases and J shed 3 bases, with 16 bases lying between them. Germline CDR1 SNHLY, CDR2 FYNNEI. The CDR3 covers 14 residues.

The sample holds a few counts of this clonotype. V gene TRBV20-1 combines with J gene TRBJ2-1; 7 bases are a match to TRBD2. The CDR3 spans 16 residues. V trimming: 0 bases; J trimming: 4 bases; junction bases outside the gene matches: 9. The germline V gene has CDR1 DFQATT and CDR2 SNEGSKA (reference sequence). The chain's CDR3 is CSARDVGGELYNEQFF. The DNA for the CDR3 is TGCAGTGCTAGAGACGTGGGAGGGGAACTTTACAATGAGCAGTTCTTC.

This clonotype turned up a few times. This sequence joins TRBV2 and TRBJ2-2; 9 bases map to TRBD2. Germline lookup yields CDR1 SNHLY and CDR2 FYNNEI. This CDR3 contains 15 residues. With 3 bases clipped from V and 5 bases from J, the junction kept 4 bases outside the gene matches. Here the CDR3 DNA reads TGTGCCAGCAGTGATGCAGCGGGAGGTACCGGGGAGCTGTTTTTT. Translating it yields CASSDAAGGTGELFF.